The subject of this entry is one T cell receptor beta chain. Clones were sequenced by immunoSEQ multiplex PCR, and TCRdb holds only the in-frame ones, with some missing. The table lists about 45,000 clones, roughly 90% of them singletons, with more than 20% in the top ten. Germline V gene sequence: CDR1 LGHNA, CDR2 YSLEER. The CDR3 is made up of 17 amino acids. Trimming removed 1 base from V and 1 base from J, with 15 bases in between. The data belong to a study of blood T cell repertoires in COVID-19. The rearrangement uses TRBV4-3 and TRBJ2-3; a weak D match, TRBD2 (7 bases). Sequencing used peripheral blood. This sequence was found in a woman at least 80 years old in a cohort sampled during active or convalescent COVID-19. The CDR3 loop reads CASSQGGRGAGTDTQYF. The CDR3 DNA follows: TGCGCCAGCAGCCAAGGAGGCCGGGGGGCAGGCACAGATACGCAGTATTTT.